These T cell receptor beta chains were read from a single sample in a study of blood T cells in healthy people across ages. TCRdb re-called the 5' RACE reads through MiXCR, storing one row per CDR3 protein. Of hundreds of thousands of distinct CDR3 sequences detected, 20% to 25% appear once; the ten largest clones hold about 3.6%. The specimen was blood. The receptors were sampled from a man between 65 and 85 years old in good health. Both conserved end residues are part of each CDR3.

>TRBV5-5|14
CANSLAGAGWTQYF
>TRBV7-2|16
CASSLSPGGGADTQYF
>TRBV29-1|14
CSVDSQGTGETQYF
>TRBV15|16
CATSRDWTANTGELFF
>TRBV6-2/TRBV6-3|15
CASSRDRLGSYGYTF
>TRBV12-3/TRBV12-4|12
CASRTGGKGYTF
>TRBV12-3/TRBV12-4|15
CASSPPNRSNEKLFF
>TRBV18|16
CASSPQQVGSQETQYF
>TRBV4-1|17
CVSSQGLARSSYNEQFF
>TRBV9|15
CASSVGLGNSQPQHF
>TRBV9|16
CASSVASSGSTYEQYF
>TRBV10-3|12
CAINDGFWEQYF
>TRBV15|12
CATSPVREAQYF
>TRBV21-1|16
CASSKEGILSNQPQHF
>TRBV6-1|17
CASSEARETSDSYEQYF
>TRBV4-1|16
CASSAGSGTRPYEQYF
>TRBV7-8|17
CASSLDGLARNTGELFF
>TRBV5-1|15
CASSLGQLEYNEQFF
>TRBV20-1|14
CSATQGGSPYEQYF
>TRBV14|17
CASSHRALANYQETQYF
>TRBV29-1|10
CSVGAAEAFF
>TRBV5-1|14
CASSREGLVDGYTF
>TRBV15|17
CATSRDEWTGSSYEQYF
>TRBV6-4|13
CASSDSGGSPLHF
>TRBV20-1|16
CSAPKRGGRAQDTQYF
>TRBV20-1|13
CSAREAPSYEQYF
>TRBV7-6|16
CASSLSDRASSYEQYF
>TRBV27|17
CASSQGLAGLNTGELFF
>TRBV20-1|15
CSARDGSGVQETQYF
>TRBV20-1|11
CSATGGDGYTF
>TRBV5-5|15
CASSLFGGGSYEQYF